This TCR beta chain was recorded in a study of molecular identifiers for immune sequencing clone quantification. The sample holds many counts of this clonotype. The CDR3 has 11 amino acids. V shed 3 bases and J shed 7 bases, with 8 bases lying between them. Germline V CDR1 and CDR2: SGHNT, YYREEE (reference sequence). Using its own MiXCR run on the PCR reads, TCRdb lists one record per CDR3 protein. The repertoire holds about 640,000 distinct CDR3 sequences, nearly 20% seen once, with 0.85% in the top ten. Material for sequencing was naive CD8+ T cells from blood, with Jurkat cell RNA spiked in. Subset: FACS-sorted CD8+CD4-CCR7+CD45RA+ naive T cells. The gene calls are TRBV5-4 and TRBJ2-7; no firm D call. The receptor was derived from a human donor in good health. Some libraries in this study had Jurkat cell RNA spiked in. The DNA of the CDR3 is TGTGCCAGCAGCTATGGTAAGGAGCAGTACTTC. It yields the protein CASSYGKEQYF.